The sequence of this TCR beta chain was determined in a study of blood T cell repertoires in COVID-19. V dropped 6 bases and J dropped 1; count of bases not matched to a gene: 5. CDR3 length: 15 residues. The germline gives CDR1 SQVTM, CDR2 ANQGSEA. The assay was immunoSEQ multiplex PCR, and TCRdb's table has in-frame clones only and misses some. The data contain about 150,000 clones, more than 85% of them singletons. The receptor was derived from a woman in her 50s who had recovered from COVID-19. The chain couples TRBV29-1 to TRBJ1-4, with 10 bases identical to TRBD1. The sample comprised PBMCs or T cells enriched from blood (not recorded which). The CDR3 sequence is CSVTTGGITNEKLFF. DNA of the CDR3: TGCAGCGTGACGACAGGGGGCATAACTAATGAAAAACTGTTTTTT.